This T cell receptor (beta chain) was found in a study of blood T cell repertoires in COVID-19. Study-level background: The United States, Italy and Spain supplied acute and convalescent COVID-19 samples. T cells, B-cell-depleted T cells, or PBMCs supplied cDNA or gDNA.

Libraries were prepared by immunoSEQ multiplex PCR; TCRdb keeps only in-frame clonotypes and omits some of them. The sample shows over 130,000 clones, 75% to 90% of them seen only once. The V gene's germline CDR1 is SEHNR and CDR2 FQNEAQ (reference sequence). V was shortened by 5 bases and J by 4 bases, with 11 bases between the two germline ends. This CDR3 contains 13 residues. This TCR came from a woman older than 75 with acute or convalescent COVID-19. The gene calls are TRBV7-9 and TRBJ1-2, with D hard to call. Sequencing was done on a sample of peripheral blood. The CDR3 loop reads CASSRQISYGYTF. CDR3 bases: TGTGCCAGCAGCAGACAAATCAGCTATGGCTACACCTTC.